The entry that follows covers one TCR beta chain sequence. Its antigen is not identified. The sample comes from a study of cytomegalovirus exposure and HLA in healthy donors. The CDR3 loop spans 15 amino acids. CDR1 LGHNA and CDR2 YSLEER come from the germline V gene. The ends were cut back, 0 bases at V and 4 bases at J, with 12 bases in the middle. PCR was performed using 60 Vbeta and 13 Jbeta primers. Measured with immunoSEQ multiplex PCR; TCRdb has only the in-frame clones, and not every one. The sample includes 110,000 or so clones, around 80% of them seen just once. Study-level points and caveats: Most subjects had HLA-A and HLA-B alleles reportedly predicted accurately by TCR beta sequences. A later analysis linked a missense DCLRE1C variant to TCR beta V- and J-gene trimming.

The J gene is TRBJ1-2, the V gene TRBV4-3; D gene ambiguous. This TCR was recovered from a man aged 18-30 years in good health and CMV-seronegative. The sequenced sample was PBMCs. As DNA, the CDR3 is TGCGCCAGCAGCCAAGACCTACGTATAACCTATGGCTACACCTTC. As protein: CASSQDLRITYGYTF.